Below, 6 T cell receptor beta chains from the same sample are listed, as sequenced in a study of a mutant IDH1 vaccine in newly diagnosed glioma. Their cognate antigens are unknown. Libraries were prepared by immunoSEQ multiplex PCR; TCRdb keeps only in-frame clonotypes and omits some of them. The sample lists approximately 44,000 clones, around 78% occurring once. Described time point: week 35, safety follow-up. One vaccine dose held 300 ug of mutant IDH1 20-mer peptide and came with topical imiquimod. The sequencing here drew on PBMCs, taken from a glioma patient whose treatment included an IDH1 peptide vaccine. These receptors were obtained from a man aged 40-55 years with glioma.

This clone has only one observation. The chain couples TRBV21-1 to TRBJ2-7; whether TRBD2, the table's D call, matches the DNA was not checked. TRBV21-1 is tagged as a pseudogene. This CDR3 has 15 residues. The CDR3 spells CASSRNLPRGLEQYV. The DNA for the CDR3 is TGTGCCAGCAGCAGAAACCTGCCGCGAGGGCTCGAGCAGTACGTC.

The chain recombines TRBV9 with TRBJ2-7; 9 positions match TRBD2. V shed 5 bases and J 0 bases; nucleotides not matched to a gene: 3. This CDR3 has 14 residues. Germline CDR1 is SGDLS and CDR2 is YYNGEE. In DNA, the CDR3 is TGTGCCAGCAGTCGTAGCGGGAGCTCCTACGAGCAGTACTTC. Its protein is CASSRSGSSYEQYF.

V is TRBV19 and J is TRBJ1-1, with D uncertain. The CDR3 loop spans 15 amino acids. V lost 6 bases and J lost 2, with 16 bases in between. CDR1 and CDR2 (germline): LNHDA, SQIVND (reference sequence). The CDR3 region has the DNA TGTGCCAGTAGCCGCCCCGCGGGCACAAACACTGAAGCTTTCTTT. It translates to CASSRPAGTNTEAFF. Drawing the rest from reference TRBV19 and TRBJ1-1, the complete variable domain is DGGITQSPKYLFRKEGQNVTLSCEQNLNHDAMYWYRQDPGQGLRLIYYSQIVNDFQKGDIAEGYSVSREKKESFPLTVTSAQKNPTAFYLCASSRPAGTNTEAFFGQGTRLTVV.

The gene calls are TRBV7-9 and TRBJ2-5, with 8 bases that match TRBD2. Germline V gene data show CDR1 as SEHNR and CDR2 as FQNEAQ (reference sequence). The CDR3 is made up of 13 amino acids. V dropped 7 bases and J dropped 7; count of bases not matched to a gene: 8. CDR3 in amino acids: CASNGGGEGTQYF. DNA of the CDR3: TGTGCCAGCAACGGGGGGGGAGAAGGGACCCAGTACTTC.

The chain is built from TRBV19 and TRBJ2-1; possibly TRBD1 for D (5 bases). CDR3 length: 15 residues. The V and J ends lost 1 base and 6 bases respectively, with 13 bases between them. Germline lookup yields CDR1 LNHDA and CDR2 SQIVND (reference sequence). The chain's CDR3 is CASSIVQGPFNEQFF. For the CDR3, the DNA is TGTGCCAGTAGTATAGTCCAGGGCCCCTTCAATGAGCAGTTCTTC.

V and J are TRBV2 and TRBJ2-2; 7 bases align to TRBD1. With 7 bases clipped from V and 6 bases from J, the junction kept 5 bases outside the gene matches. The CDR3 length is 13 residues. CDR1 and CDR2 (germline): SNHLY, FYNNEI. The CDR3 DNA follows: TGTGCCAGCACGGGGACAGCGCCCGGGGAGCTGTTTTTT. This codes for CASTGTAPGELFF.